This TCR beta chain was sequenced in a study of cytomegalovirus exposure and HLA in healthy donors. On the study more broadly: The study's early data release held about 85 million unique TCRs from HLA-typed donors.

The PCR employed 60 Vbeta primers together with 13 Jbeta primers. Sequenced by immunoSEQ multiplex PCR; TCRdb stores in-frame clones only, minus some. The table lists 90,000 or so clones, less than 80% of them singletons. Study-level points and caveats: The listing of 150 or so TCR beta chains classed them as cytomegalovirus-associated. Some segments of the V type, notably TRBV6-2 and TRBV6-3, were excluded as indistinguishable.

CDR3 size: 15 residues. Trimming cost V 0 bases and J 8 bases; bases outside gene matches: 7. Germline CDR1 reads SGHRS; CDR2 reads YFSETQ. This clone appeared a few times. Its antigen is currently unknown. Sequenced sample: PBMCs. The receptor was isolated from a woman aged 40 to 50 in good health and CMV-seronegative. The chain uses TRBV5-1 and TRBJ1-4; 7 nucleotides agree with TRBD1. CDR3 nucleotides: TGCGCCAGCAGCTTGGCATCAGGGGGGAAGGAAAAACTGTTTTTT. It is translated as CASSLASGGKEKLFF.